This T cell receptor (beta chain) was identified during a study of blood T cell repertoires in COVID-19. Study overall: Samples taken during acute and convalescent COVID-19 were collected in the United States, Italy and Spain. T cells, B-cell-depleted T cells, or PBMCs supplied cDNA or gDNA.

Clones were read by immunoSEQ multiplex PCR, and TCRdb kept only the in-frame ones, dropping some. Here the sample spans over 20,000 clones, about 91% being singletons. The CDR3 is made up of 15 amino acids. Trimming pared 4 bases from V and 4 bases from J, leaving 17 bases between. Germline-derived CDR1 and CDR2 are SGHRS and YFSETQ. This TCR was sampled from a man between 65 and 79 years old with acute or convalescent COVID-19. V usage is TRBV5-1 and J usage is TRBJ1-2; D is unresolved. The sequencing sample was made of peripheral blood. The CDR3 sequence is CASSAVLEDGYGYTF. The DNA of the CDR3 is TGCGCCAGCAGCGCAGTATTGGAGGATGGCTATGGCTACACCTTC.